The sequence of this T cell receptor beta chain was determined in a study of T cell changes during pregnancy in multiple sclerosis. Method: immunoSEQ multiplex PCR; TCRdb's copy keeps in-frame clones and lacks some. The data contain 43,000 or so clones, 80% to 95% of them singletons. V lost 0 bases, J lost 13 bases, and 15 bases lay in between. This CDR3 contains 13 residues. Germline values: CDR1 MNHEY, CDR2 SMNVEV (reference sequence). The specimen comprised peripheral blood, sampled in the third trimester of pregnancy. The TCR sequence derives from a female donor with multiple sclerosis, enrolled in a pregnancy study. The genes are TRBV27 and TRBJ1-1, with D perhaps TRBD1 (5 bases). CDR3 DNA: TGTGCCAGCAGTTTATCGAATGGAGGGGTAAGTTTCTTT. It is translated as CASSLSNGGVSFF.